This T cell receptor (beta chain) came from a study of identifying expanded T cells in peripheral blood. The method was immunoSEQ multiplex PCR; TCRdb's version includes in-frame clones alone and lacks a portion of them. The data contain about 90,000 clones, 80% to 90% of them singletons. The CDR3 has 13 amino acids. The V and J ends lost 0 bases and 8 bases respectively, with 13 bases between them. Per germline, CDR1 GTSNPN and CDR2 SVGIG (reference sequence). No infections or other immune events were documented during collection. The sequence was collected from a person aged 18 to 69 in good health. Sequencing was done on a sample of blood. The V and J genes are TRBV30 and TRBJ1-2, with D unclear. The CDR3 region is CAWSVRAAPGYTF. Here the CDR3 DNA reads TGTGCCTGGAGTGTACGAGCAGCCCCGGGCTACACCTTC.